This T cell receptor beta chain was captured by sequencing in a study of regulatory T cells in long-lasting Graves disease. Time point denoted: newly diagnosed GD, antithyroid drugs for less than 3 months. RNA from PBMCs was the source of the TCR library. This clonotype was observed many times. V shed 2 bases and J 1 base; nucleotides not matched to a gene: 7. This CDR3 is built from 16 residues. Germline V gene lookup returns CDR1 MDHEN and CDR2 SYDVKM. TCR beta libraries were built with iRepertoire HTBI primers and Arm-PCR of CDR3 regions. MiXCR, applied by TCRdb to the multiplex PCR reads, yields one record per CDR3 protein. Altogether 370,000 or so distinct CDR3 sequences are present, 15% to 20% being singletons, with the ten largest covering 20%. These data were also filed under a second study, of T cells in Graves' hyperthyroidism and ophthalmopathy. That source reports: Patients aged 18 to 65 had newly diagnosed hyperthyroidism that had lasted under 2 months.

The specimen was peripheral blood mononuclear cells (PBMCs), collected at new diagnosis, from a patient treated with antithyroid drugs. This sequence originates from a woman younger than 30 with Graves disease. The chain joins TRBV28 to TRBJ1-1; 7 bases agree with TRBD1. CDR3 amino acids: CASSLRQGLRNTEAFF. CDR3 in DNA: TGTGCCAGCAGTTTAAGACAGGGCCTCAGGAACACTGAAGCTTTCTTT.